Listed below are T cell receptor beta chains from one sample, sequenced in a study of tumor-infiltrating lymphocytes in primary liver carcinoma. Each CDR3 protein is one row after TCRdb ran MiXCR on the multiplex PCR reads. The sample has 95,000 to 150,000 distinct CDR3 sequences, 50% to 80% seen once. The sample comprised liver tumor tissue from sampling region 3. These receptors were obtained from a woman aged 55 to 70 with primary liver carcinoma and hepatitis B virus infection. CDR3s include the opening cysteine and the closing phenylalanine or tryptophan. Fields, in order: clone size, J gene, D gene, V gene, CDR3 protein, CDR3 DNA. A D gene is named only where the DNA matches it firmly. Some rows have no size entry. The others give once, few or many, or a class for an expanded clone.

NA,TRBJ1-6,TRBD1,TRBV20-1,CSTEGAQTYNSPLHF,TGCAGTACAGAGGGGGCGCAGACCTATAATTCACCCCTCCACTTT
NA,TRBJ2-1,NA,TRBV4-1,CTSSQYYGSYNEQFF,TGCACCAGCAGCCAATATTATGGCAGTTACAATGAGCAGTTCTTC
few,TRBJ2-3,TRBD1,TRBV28,CANRDSSTDTQYF,TGTGCCAATCGGGACAGCAGCACAGATACGCAGTATTTT
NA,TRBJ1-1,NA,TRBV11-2,CTSSPHQHGHLRFWGYEAFF,TGTACCAGCAGCCCACATCAGCATGGACACCTTCGCTTTTGGGGCTATGAAGCTTTCTTC
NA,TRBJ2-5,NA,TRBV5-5,CASSFTGRAPGIQYF,TGTGCCAGCAGCTTCACTGGCAGGGCCCCCGGGATCCAGTACTTC
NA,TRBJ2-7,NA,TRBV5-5,CASSESGRSYWQYF,TGTGCCAGCAGCGAGTCGGGACGTTCCTACTGGCAGTACTTC
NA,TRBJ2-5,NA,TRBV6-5,CTSSYKGVQTQCF,TGTACCAGCAGTTACAAGGGGGTACAGACCCAGTGCTTC
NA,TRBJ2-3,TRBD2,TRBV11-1,CASRREGHTDTQYF,TGTGCAAGCAGGCGGGAGGGCCATACAGATACGCAGTATTTT
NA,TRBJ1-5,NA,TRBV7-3,CASTLDPNQPQHF,TGTGCCAGCACCTTGGACCCCAATCAGCCCCAGCATTTT
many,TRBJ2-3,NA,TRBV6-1,CASGLGAGLTDTQYF,TGTGCCAGCGGTCTAGGAGCAGGGCTCACAGATACGCAGTATTTT
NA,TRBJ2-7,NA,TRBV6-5,CVCSYSTETGSYEQYF,TGTGTCTGTAGTTACTCGACGGAGACAGGCTCCTACGAGCAGTACTTC
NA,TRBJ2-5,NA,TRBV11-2,CACSSTAAVETQYF,TGTGCCTGCAGCTCAACGGCAGCGGTCGAGACCCAGTACTTC
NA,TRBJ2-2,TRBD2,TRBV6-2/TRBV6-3,CASSYPSGRAKGEMFF,TGTGCCAGCAGTTATCCTAGCGGGAGGGCCAAGGGGGAGATGTTCTTT
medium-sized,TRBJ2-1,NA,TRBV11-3,CASSLGVFRFF,TGTGCCAGCAGCCTCGGGGTTTTCAGGTTCTTC
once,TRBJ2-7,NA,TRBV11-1,CASSLLENYEQYF,TGTGCCAGTAGTTTACTGGAAAACTACGAGCAGTACTTC
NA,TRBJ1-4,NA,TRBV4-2,CASNPLARDEKLFF,TGTGCCAGCAACCCGTTGGCCCGGGATGAAAAACTGTTTTTT